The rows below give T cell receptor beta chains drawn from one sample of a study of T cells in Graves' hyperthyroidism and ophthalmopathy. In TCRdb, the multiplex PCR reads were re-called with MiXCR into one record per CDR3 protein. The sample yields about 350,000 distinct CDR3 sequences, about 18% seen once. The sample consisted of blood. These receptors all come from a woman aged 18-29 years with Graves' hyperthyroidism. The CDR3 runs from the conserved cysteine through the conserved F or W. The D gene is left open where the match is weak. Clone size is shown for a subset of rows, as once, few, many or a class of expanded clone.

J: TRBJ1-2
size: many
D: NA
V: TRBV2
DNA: TGTGCCAGCAGCGGGGACGGCTATGGCTACACCTTC
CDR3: CASSGDGYGYTF

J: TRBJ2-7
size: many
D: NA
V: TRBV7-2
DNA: TGTGCCAGCAGCTTAGCGCAGGGTTGGCGCTACGAGCAGTACTTC
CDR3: CASSLAQGWRYEQYF

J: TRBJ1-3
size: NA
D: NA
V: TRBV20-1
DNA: TGCAGTGCGACCCCATATCGAGCTTACTCTGGAGACACCATATATTTT
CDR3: CSATPYRAYSGDTIYF

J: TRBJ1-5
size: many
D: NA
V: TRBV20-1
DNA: TGCAGTGCTAGAACGTCGGGGGACCCTAGCAATCAGCCCCAGCATTTT
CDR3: CSARTSGDPSNQPQHF

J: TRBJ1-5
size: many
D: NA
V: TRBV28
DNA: TGTGCCAGCATGAGCCAGGGCAATCAGCCCCAGCATTTT
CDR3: CASMSQGNQPQHF

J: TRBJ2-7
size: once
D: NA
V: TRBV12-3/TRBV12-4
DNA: TGTGCCAGCAGTTTAGATTGGGGCGGGGAGCAGTACTTC
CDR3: CASSLDWGGEQYF

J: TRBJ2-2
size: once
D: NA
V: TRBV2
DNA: TGTGCCACTAGACAGGCAACCTTGAACACCGGGGAGCTGTTTTTT
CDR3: CATRQATLNTGELFF

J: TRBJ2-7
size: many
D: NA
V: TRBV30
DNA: TGTGCCTGCCTGACGGCTTACGAGCAGTACTTC
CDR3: CACLTAYEQYF

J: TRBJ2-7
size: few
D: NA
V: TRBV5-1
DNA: TGCGCCAGCAGCTTGGGGGCCGGGATACAGAACGAGCAGTACTTC
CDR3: CASSLGAGIQNEQYF

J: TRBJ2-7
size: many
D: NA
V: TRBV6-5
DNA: TGTGCCAGCAGTTACTCTCTAGTAAACTACGAGCAGTACTTC
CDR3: CASSYSLVNYEQYF

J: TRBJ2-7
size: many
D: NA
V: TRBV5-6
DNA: TGTGCCAGCAGCGTCTCACACTCCTACGAGCAGTACTTC
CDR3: CASSVSHSYEQYF

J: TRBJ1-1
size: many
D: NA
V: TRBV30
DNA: TGTGCCTGGGGACAGCTGAACACTGAAGCTTTCTTT
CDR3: CAWGQLNTEAFF

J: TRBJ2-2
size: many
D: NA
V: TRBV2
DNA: TGTGCCAGCCGACAGAGTAACACCGGGGAGCTGTTTTTT
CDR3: CASRQSNTGELFF